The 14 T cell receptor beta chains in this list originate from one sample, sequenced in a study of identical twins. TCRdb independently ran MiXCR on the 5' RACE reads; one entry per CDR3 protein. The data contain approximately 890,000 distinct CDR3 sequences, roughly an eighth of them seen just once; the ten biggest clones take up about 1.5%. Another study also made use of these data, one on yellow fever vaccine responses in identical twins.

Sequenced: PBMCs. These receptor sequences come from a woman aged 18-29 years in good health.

CDR3 protein: CASSTRQGSWEGTEAFF. For the CDR3, the DNA is TGTGCCAGCAGTACCCGACAGGGTAGTTGGGAAGGCACTGAAGCTTTCTTT. The genes are TRBV6-5 and TRBJ1-1; the match to TRBD1 covers 7 bases. Germline V gives CDR1 MNHEY, CDR2 SVGAGI. Trimming took 5 bases from V and 4 from J; bases not matched to a gene: 16. The CDR3 covers 17 residues.

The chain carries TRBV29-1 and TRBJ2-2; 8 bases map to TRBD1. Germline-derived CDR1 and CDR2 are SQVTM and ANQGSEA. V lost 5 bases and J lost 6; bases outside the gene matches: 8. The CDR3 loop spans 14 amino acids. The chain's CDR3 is CSVPVQGAPGELFF. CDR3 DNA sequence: TGCAGCGTTCCGGTCCAGGGGGCTCCCGGGGAGCTGTTTTTT.

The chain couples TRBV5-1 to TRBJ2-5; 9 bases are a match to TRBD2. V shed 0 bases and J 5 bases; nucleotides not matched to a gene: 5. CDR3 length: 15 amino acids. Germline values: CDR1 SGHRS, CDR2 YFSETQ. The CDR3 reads CASSLGASGTETQYF. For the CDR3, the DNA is TGCGCCAGCAGCTTGGGCGCTAGCGGGACGGAGACCCAGTACTTC.

The CDR3 DNA reads TGTGCCACCAGGGGGGAGAGGGACGATGGGGTCGCCGGGGAGCTGTTTTTT. Translating gives CATRGERDDGVAGELFF. The genes are TRBV24-1 and TRBJ2-2; the D gene could be TRBD1 or TRBD2 (5 bases each). V shed 7 bases and J shed 6 bases, with 23 bases lying between them. Germline CDR1 and CDR2: KGHDR and SFDVKD. The CDR3 covers 17 residues.

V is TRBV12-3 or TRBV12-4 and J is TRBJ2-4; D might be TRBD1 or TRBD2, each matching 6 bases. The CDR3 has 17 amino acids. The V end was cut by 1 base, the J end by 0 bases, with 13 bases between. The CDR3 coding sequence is TGTGCCAGCAGTTTAGAGGGGGGCATCCTAGCCAAAAACATTCAGTACTTC. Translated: CASSLEGGILAKNIQYF.

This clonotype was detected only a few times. CDR3 residues: CSASLAGKMETQYF. The CDR3, as DNA: TGCAGTGCTAGCTTAGCGGGAAAAATGGAGACCCAGTACTTC. The rearrangement uses TRBV20-1 and TRBJ2-5; TRBD2 matches at 8 bases. CDR3 length: 14 residues. Germline V gives CDR1 DFQATT, CDR2 SNEGSKA (reference sequence). V was clipped by 3 bases and J by 5 bases; unmatched bases: 8.

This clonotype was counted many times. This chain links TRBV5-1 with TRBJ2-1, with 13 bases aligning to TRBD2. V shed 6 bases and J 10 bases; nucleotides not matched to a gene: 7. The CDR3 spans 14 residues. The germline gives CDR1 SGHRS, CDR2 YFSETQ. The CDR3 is CASTRTSGSNEQFF. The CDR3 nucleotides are TGCGCCAGCACCCGGACTAGCGGGAGTAACGAGCAGTTCTTC.

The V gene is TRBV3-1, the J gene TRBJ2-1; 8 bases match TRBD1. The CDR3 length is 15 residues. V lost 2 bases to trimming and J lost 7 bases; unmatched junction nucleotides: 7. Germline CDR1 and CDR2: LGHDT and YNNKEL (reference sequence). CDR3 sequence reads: CASSQRTGLVNEQFF. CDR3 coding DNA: TGTGCCAGCAGCCAACGGACAGGGCTTGTAAATGAGCAGTTCTTC.

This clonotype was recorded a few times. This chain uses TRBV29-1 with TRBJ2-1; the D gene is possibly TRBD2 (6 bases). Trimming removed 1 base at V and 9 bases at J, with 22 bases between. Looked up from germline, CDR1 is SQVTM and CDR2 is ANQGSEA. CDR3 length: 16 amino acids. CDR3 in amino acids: CSVEGGLARDWGEQFF. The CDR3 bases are TGCAGCGTTGAAGGGGGTCTAGCGAGAGATTGGGGTGAGCAGTTCTTC.

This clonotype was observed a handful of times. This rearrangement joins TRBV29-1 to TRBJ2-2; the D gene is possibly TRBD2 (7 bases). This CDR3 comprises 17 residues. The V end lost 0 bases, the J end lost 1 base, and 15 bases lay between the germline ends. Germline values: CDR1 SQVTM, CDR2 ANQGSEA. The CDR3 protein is CSVEDPGGRGNTGELFF. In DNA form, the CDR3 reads TGCAGCGTTGAAGATCCCGGGGGGCGAGGGAACACCGGGGAGCTGTTTTTT.

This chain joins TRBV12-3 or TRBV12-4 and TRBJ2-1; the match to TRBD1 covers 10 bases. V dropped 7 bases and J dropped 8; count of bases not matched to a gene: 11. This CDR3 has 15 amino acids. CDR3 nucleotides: TGTGCCAGCACCTCGGGACAGGGGAGGATTGATGAGCAGTTCTTC. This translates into CASTSGQGRIDEQFF.

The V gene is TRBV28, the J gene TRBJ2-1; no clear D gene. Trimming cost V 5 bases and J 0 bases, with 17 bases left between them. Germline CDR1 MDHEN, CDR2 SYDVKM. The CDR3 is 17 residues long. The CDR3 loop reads CASSPQRRTSSYNEQFF. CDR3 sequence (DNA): TGTGCCAGCAGTCCCCAAAGGCGGACGAGCTCCTACAATGAGCAGTTCTTC.

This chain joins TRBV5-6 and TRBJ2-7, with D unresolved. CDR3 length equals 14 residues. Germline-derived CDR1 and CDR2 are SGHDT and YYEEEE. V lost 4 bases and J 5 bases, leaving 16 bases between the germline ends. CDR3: CASSPWTVPHEQYF. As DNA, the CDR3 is TGTGCCAGCAGCCCCTGGACGGTCCCTCACGAGCAGTACTTC.

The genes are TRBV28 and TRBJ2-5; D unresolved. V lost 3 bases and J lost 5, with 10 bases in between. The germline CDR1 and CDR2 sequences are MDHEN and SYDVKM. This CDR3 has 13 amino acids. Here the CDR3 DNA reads TGTGCCAGCAGTTTCCGGGTTTTTGAGACCCAGTACTTC. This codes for CASSFRVFETQYF.